This is a list of T cell receptor beta chains from one sample in a study of blood T cell repertoires in COVID-19. Measured with immunoSEQ multiplex PCR; TCRdb has only the in-frame clones, and not every one. This table has about 400,000 clones, around nine tenths appearing once. What was sequenced was peripheral blood. The receptor source for this set is a woman aged 25-40 years with acute or convalescent COVID-19. Both conserved end residues are trimmed from each CDR3. The order of the fields is clone size, J gene, V gene, CDR3 protein. Clone size is not always given. Where it is, it says once, few, many or a class for expanded clones.

clone size: NA; J gene: TRBJ2-1; V gene: TRBV9; CDR3 protein: ASSVSGGGYNEQF
clone size: NA; J gene: TRBJ2-7; V gene: TRBV29-1; CDR3 protein: SVALRASYEQY
clone size: NA; J gene: TRBJ2-1; V gene: TRBV7-7; CDR3 protein: ASSLGAGQGADEQF
clone size: NA; J gene: TRBJ1-1; V gene: TRBV10-3; CDR3 protein: ATFRDRYNMNTEAF
clone size: NA; J gene: TRBJ1-1; V gene: TRBV5-1; CDR3 protein: ASSRGGLNTEAF
clone size: NA; J gene: TRBJ1-1; V gene: TRBV9; CDR3 protein: ASSREGDTEAF
clone size: NA; J gene: TRBJ2-1; V gene: TRBV9; CDR3 protein: ASSVGGPSHNEQF
clone size: NA; J gene: TRBJ2-7; V gene: TRBV18; CDR3 protein: ASSLTSGGTYEQY
clone size: NA; J gene: TRBJ2-3; V gene: TRBV28; CDR3 protein: ASTLGDRGADTQY
clone size: few; J gene: TRBJ1-2; V gene: TRBV5-1; CDR3 protein: ASSPDRGDYGYT
clone size: once; J gene: TRBJ2-1; V gene: TRBV7-3; CDR3 protein: ASSLAGTGGEQF
clone size: few; J gene: TRBJ1-2; V gene: TRBV19; CDR3 protein: ASSSFLLGQGNYGYT
clone size: NA; J gene: TRBJ1-3; V gene: TRBV5-5; CDR3 protein: ASSFYSGNTIY
clone size: NA; J gene: TRBJ1-2; V gene: TRBV4-1; CDR3 protein: ASSQVRGNYGYT
clone size: once; J gene: TRBJ2-1; V gene: TRBV11-1; CDR3 protein: ASSSGTRDNEQF
clone size: NA; J gene: TRBJ2-7; V gene: TRBV19; CDR3 protein: ASSRSGTGYNEQY
clone size: NA; J gene: TRBJ2-2; V gene: TRBV19; CDR3 protein: ASSRGLAGITGELF
clone size: NA; J gene: TRBJ2-7; V gene: TRBV20-1; CDR3 protein: SALENEQY
clone size: NA; J gene: TRBJ1-6; V gene: TRBV19; CDR3 protein: ASSNTGTKRTSPLH
clone size: NA; J gene: TRBJ2-1; V gene: TRBV24-1; CDR3 protein: ATSSRASYNEQF
clone size: NA; J gene: TRBJ2-6; V gene: TRBV14; CDR3 protein: ASSETGLTANVLT
clone size: NA; J gene: TRBJ1-2; V gene: TRBV19; CDR3 protein: ASRAGLDGYT